The sequence of this T cell receptor (beta chain) was determined in a study of T cell responses to AZD1222 COVID-19 vaccine. The CDR3 has 15 amino acids. With V trimmed by 5 bases and J by 7 bases, 9 bases remained unmatched. Germline V gene sequence: CDR1 SEHNR, CDR2 FQNEAQ (reference sequence). This table comes from immunoSEQ multiplex PCR, and its TCRdb copy is limited to in-frame clones, with some not included. The data show around 120,000 clones, approximately 85% seen once. The clonotype originates from an adult in good health. The input for sequencing was peripheral blood, taken on day 0 of MenACWY control vaccination. The chain is built from TRBV7-9 and TRBJ2-7; 12 nucleotides match TRBD1. The CDR3 nucleotides are TGTGCCAGCAGCGCGGGGACAGGGGGCTTGGGGGAGCAGTACTTC. Its translation is CASSAGTGGLGEQYF.